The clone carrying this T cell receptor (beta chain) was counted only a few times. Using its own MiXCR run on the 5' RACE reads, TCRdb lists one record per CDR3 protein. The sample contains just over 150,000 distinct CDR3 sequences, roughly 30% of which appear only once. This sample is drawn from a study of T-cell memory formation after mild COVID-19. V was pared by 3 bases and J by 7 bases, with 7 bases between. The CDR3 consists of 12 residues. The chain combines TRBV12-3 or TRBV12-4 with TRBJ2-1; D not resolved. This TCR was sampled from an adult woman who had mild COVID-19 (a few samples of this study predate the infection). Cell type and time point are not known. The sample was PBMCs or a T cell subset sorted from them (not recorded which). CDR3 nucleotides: TGTGCCAGCAGTTTTTATGGAAATGAGCAGTTCTTC. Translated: CASSFYGNEQFF.